This T cell receptor beta chain was retrieved from a study of cytomegalovirus exposure and HLA in healthy donors (dated by TCRdb to the late 2010s). Concerning the study at large: An earlier analysis of roughly 610 of the donors reported about 260 Gb of sequence data and 117 million unique TCR beta sequences obtained from 180 million or so T cells. To predict cytomegalovirus infection status, the study combined high-throughput TCR immunosequencing, statistical association of individual TCRs with disease status, and machine learning. A separate validation cohort of approximately 130 different subjects was used in addition to the 666-subject first cohort. A later analysis re-analyzed previously published TCR beta repertoires from 600 to 850 donors and added high-resolution HLA genotyping to study TCR occurrence patterns. An earlier analysis of 587 of the donors applied high-throughput TCR beta sequencing to assess whether each TCR beta V gene segment acted as functional or pseudogenic. Alongside the repertoire data, information on donor age, sex, ethnicity and CMV serostatus was compiled. All discovery cohort repertoires had been generated using a single sequencing platform. Five DR-DQ haplotypes were treated as single units for association and clustering because of strong linkage in the cohort. Among the roughly 400 genotyped donors, approximately 81% belonged to the genetic ancestry cluster associated with self-reported Caucasian donors. The T cell repertoires of 700 or so subjects were profiled by immunosequencing and related to cytomegalovirus serostatus. Both class I and class II loci were covered by HLA typing, at four-digit resolution. A later genetic analysis used genome-wide SNP genotypes for about 60% of the roughly 670 donors, treating that subset as a discovery cohort. Among around 400 genotyped donors of the cohort, an average of roughly 240,000 unique TCR beta nucleotide sequences were sequenced per donor, approximately 20% of them non-productive. Typing coverage varied by locus: roughly 629-640 donors for A, B, C, DRB1 and DQB1; more than 500 for DQA1; some 610 for DPA1; 450 to 480 for DPB1. The later analysis used no new phenotypic data to find candidate immune exposures, relying instead on TCR beta sequences and their occurrence across donors. The study aimed to test whether signatures of past pathogen exposure could be identified by cataloging public T cell receptors. Roughly 310 gigabases of sequencing data and 78 million or so unique TCR sequences were included in an early release covering several hundred HLA-typed donors. Results and caveats for the whole study, not just this receptor: An association between a missense DCLRE1C variant and V-gene and J-gene trimming of TCR beta chains was found in a later genetic analysis and replicated in an independent cohort. Correlated functional status among segregating V segments might reflect linkage disequilibrium, but an unknown experimental factor could not be ruled out. The study gave a list of more than 150 TCR beta chains associated with cytomegalovirus. In a later analysis, HLA-associated TCR beta chains showed more clonal expansion and lower generation probabilities than non-associated chains that were equally common. A later analysis reported that several top co-occurrence clusters appeared linked to parvovirus B19, influenza, CMV and Epstein-Barr virus. Cytomegalovirus status was reported to be diagnosed by the classifier with high specificity and sensitivity in both the original and validation cohorts. It was suggested by the authors that the approach could potentially be generalized to other disease states and immunological phenotypes. In a later analysis, most CMV-associated TCR beta chains were found to appear HLA-restricted, with HLA associations seemingly driven largely by CMV exposure. A further reported finding was that TCR beta sequences accurately predicted the HLA-A and HLA-B alleles for most subjects in the first cohort. The cohort was sequenced for TCR beta chains only, and without alpha or paired-chain data the features that could be detected were limited. The sequencing pipeline was judged likely to have produced a cluster of highly shared sequence variants as a technical artifact. A later analysis found that TCR association rates varied across HLA loci, with DRB1 alleles showing the most associated TCRs and HLA-C alleles the fewest. When HLA alleles, especially DR and DQ, strongly co-occurred, TCR associations were difficult to assign to individual alleles. Sequencing depth was assumed to be roughly uniform across donors in the presence/absence analyses, though that assumption may not hold. Because HLA typing was missing for some donors at each locus, association tests included only the typed subset. Across donors, most TCR sequences were observed very rarely, whereas some public TCRs were present in many individuals. A few of the identified cytomegalovirus-associated TCR beta chains were confirmed in vitro to be specific for cytomegalovirus antigens. A later genetic analysis reported fewer N-insertions in productive TCRs among donors in an Asian-associated ancestry cluster than the roughly 700-donor mean. Some IMGT-functional V segments, including TRBV6-2 and TRBV6-3, could not be distinguished by the 87-base-pair reads and were therefore excluded. In a later analysis, around 15,000 TCR beta sequences were associated with specific HLA alleles at a false discovery rate of 0.05. In an earlier analysis of 587 of the donors, most TCR beta V segments appeared in productive rearrangements about 87% or about 30% of the time, broadly matching IMGT annotations. The only immune exposure information available for the cohort was CMV serostatus. Seventeen rarely observed V segments, including chromosome 9 orphons, were excluded from the earlier analysis of several hundred of the donors because counts were too low.

Library creation used the immunoSEQ multiplex PCR assay. The multiplex PCR relied on a mix of 60 forward primers for TCR Vbeta segments and 13 reverse primers for TCR Jbeta segments. A multiplex PCR assay on genomic DNA amplified the CDR3 region of rearranged TCR beta genes. The Illumina HiSeq System was used to sequence the amplified TCR beta libraries as 87-base-pair reads. The source study handled its data this way. Across the 670 or so repertoires, a later analysis counted roughly 84 million unique TCR beta chains, approximately 12 million of which were shared by at least two donors. Raw reads were error-corrected and collapsed into unique sequences by a nearest-neighbor algorithm in which closely related sequences were merged to remove PCR and sequencing errors. V, D and J gene segments were assigned by aligning CDR3 sequences to IMGT reference sequences. For a sequence to be retained, a match of at least six nucleotides was required to both a V gene segment and a J gene segment. Rearrangements were called productive when the CDR3 lacked stop codons and stayed in frame with V and J; all others were non-productive. Following IMGT convention, CDR3 was defined as the stretch from the second conserved V-encoded cysteine up to the conserved J-encoded phenylalanine. Sequences without an unambiguous match to a single V gene segment were excluded from the earlier analysis of a few hundred of the donors. An earlier analysis of approximately 590 of the donors classified V segments as functional when productive rearrangements were above 56.7% and as segregating when the standard deviation between donors was above 5%. A statistical classification framework was developed to diagnose cytomegalovirus status using the catalog of TCR beta chain sequences. V and J gene assignment, in a later analysis, came from comparing TCR nucleotide sequences with IMGT/GENE-DB human TR gene sequences. The TCRdist pipeline was used in a later analysis to assign CDR3 sequences and most-parsimonious VDJ recombination scenarios. In a later analysis, each TCR beta chain was defined by its CDR3 amino acid sequence together with its V-gene family, and reads lacking a unique V-gene family were excluded. A later analysis removed 450 to 600 highly shared, low-generation-probability nucleotide sequences to deal with suspected cross-contamination and a sequencing artifact. For each public chain, a later analysis derived a clonal expansion index from normalized ranks of inferred template counts within each repertoire. In a later analysis, generation probabilities were computed using a VDJ recombination model fitted to out-of-frame rearrangements, and the results were checked against IGoR. A later analysis scored TCR-TCR, TCR-HLA and TCR-CMV co-occurrence with hypergeometric tests, applying a repertoire-size bias correction to TCR pairs. A later analysis estimated false discovery rates by permuting HLA or CMV assignments 20 times. In a later analysis, co-occurring TCRs were grouped using DBSCAN, with TCRdist sequence similarity added in when clustering inside HLA-allele-positive subsets. For co-occurrence clustering, repertoires with fewer than 30,000 or more than 120,000 public chains were excluded, along with five or six repertoires with anomalous nucleotide sharing. TCRdb obtained this table from immuneACCESS and retained in-frame rearrangements with V and J assigned. These tables miss some clones; where compared with another copy, unresolved V genes account for less than half of the shortfall, and the remainder is unexplained. V, J and clone size are taken as reported in that table, and D and trimming were inferred from the DNA itself. The sample records roughly 190,000 clones, about nine tenths of which are singletons. Around 1% of the sample lies in the top ten.

The germline V gene yields SQVTM for CDR1 and ANQGSEA for CDR2. The CDR3 holds 12 amino acids from the cysteine to the phenylalanine. The retained sequence is limited to the CDR3, 36 bases, with the frame set at the first base. V is reduced by 6 bases and J by 0 bases, leaving a spacing of 5 bases between them. On this clone: What this receptor recognizes is not known. There are no base qualities to consult, and no much larger clone falls within one base.

The cohort was made up of 666 healthy bone marrow donors. All cohort members were sampled while nominally healthy, although unrecorded immune exposures were likely present. The donor tested CMV seronegative and was one of the 352 seronegative cohort members. Each donor provided a peripheral blood sample, and peripheral blood mononuclear cells were used for TCR beta sequencing. Genomic DNA extraction from the blood cell samples was performed with the Qiagen DNeasy Blood Extraction Kit. Sample: PBMCs. The sequence joins TRBV29-1 to TRBJ2-2; TRBD1 might be the D gene, on 5 matching bases. This TCR was recovered from a boy between 2 and 10 years old in good health and CMV-seronegative. The sequenced DNA is TGCAGCGTACAGGCGAACACCGGGGAGCTGTTTTTT. Its product reads: CSVQANTGELFF.